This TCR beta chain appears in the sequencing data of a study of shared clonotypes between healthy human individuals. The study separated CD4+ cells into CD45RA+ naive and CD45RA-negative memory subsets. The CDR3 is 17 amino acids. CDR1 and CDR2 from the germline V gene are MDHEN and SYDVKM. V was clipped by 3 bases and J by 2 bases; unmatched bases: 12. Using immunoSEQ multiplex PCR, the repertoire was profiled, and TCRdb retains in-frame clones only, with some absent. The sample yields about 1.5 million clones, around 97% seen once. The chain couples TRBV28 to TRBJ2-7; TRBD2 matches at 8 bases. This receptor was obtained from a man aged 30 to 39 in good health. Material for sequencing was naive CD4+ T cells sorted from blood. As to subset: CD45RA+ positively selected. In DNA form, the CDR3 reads TGTGCCAGCAGTTTGAATCTCGGGATAGCGGGACCCTACGAGCAGTACTTC. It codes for CASSLNLGIAGPYEQYF.